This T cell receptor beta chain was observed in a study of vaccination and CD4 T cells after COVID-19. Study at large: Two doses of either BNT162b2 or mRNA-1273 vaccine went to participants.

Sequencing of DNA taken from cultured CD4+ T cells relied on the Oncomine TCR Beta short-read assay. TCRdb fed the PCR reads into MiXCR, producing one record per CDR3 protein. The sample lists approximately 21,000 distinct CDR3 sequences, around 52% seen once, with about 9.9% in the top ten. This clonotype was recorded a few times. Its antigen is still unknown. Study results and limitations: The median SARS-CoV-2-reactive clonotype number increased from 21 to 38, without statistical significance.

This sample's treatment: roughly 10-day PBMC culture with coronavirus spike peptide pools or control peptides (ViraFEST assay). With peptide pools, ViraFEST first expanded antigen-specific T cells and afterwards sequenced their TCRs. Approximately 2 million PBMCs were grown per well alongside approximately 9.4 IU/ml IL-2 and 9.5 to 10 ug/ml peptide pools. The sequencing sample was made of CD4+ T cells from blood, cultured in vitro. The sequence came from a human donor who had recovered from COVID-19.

The CDR3 bases are TGCAGTGCTAGAGATAAGGGACAGCTCTACACCTTC. It encodes CSARDKGQLYTF. The chain uses TRBV20-1 and TRBJ1-2; 7 bases line up with TRBD1. Germline CDR1 DFQATT, CDR2 SNEGSKA (reference sequence). Unmatched junction bases numbered 5, after V lost 0 bases and J lost 10 bases. The CDR3 covers 12 residues.